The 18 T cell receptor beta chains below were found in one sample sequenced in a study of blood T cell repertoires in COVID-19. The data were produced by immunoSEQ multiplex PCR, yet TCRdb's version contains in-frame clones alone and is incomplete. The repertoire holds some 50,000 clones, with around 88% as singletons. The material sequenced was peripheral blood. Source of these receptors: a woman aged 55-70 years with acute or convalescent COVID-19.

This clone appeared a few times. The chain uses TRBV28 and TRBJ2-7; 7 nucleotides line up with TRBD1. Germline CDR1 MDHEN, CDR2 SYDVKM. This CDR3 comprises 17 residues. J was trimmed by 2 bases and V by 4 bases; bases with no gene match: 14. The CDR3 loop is CASSSVAVRQGAYEQYF. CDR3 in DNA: TGTGCCAGCAGTTCAGTGGCGGTAAGACAGGGTGCCTACGAGCAGTACTTC.

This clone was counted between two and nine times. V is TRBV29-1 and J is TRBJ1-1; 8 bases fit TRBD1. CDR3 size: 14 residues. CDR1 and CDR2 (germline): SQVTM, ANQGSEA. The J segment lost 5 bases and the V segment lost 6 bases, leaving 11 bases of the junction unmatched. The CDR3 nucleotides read TGCAGCGTGCGACAGGGACAGGATGGAACTGAAGCTTTCTTT. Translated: CSVRQGQDGTEAFF.

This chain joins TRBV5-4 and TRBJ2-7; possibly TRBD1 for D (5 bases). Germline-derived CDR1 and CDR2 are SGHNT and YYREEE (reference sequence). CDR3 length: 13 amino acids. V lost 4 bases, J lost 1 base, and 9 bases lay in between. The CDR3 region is CASSPPGSYEQYF. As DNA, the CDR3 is TGTGCCAGCAGCCCGCCAGGGTCCTACGAGCAGTACTTC.

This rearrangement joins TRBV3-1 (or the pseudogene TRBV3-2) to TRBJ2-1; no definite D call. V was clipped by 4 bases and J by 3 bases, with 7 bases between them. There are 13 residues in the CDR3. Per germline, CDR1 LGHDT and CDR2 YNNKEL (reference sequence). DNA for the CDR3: TGTGCCAGCAGCCGAGGAAGCTACAATGAGCAGTTCTTC. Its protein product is CASSRGSYNEQFF.

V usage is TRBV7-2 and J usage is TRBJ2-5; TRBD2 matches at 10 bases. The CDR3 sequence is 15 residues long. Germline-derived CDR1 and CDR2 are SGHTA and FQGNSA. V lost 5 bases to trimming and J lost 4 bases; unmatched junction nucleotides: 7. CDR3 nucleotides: TGTGCCAGCAGCACTCTAGCGGGAGTGGGAGAGACCCAGTACTTC. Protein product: CASSTLAGVGETQYF. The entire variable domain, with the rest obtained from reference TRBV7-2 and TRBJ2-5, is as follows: GAGVSQSPSNKVTEKGKDVELRCDPISGHTALYWYRQSLGQGLEFLIYFQGNSAPDKSGLPSDRFSAERTGGSVSTLTIQRTQQEDSAVYLCASSTLAGVGETQYFGPGTRLLVL.

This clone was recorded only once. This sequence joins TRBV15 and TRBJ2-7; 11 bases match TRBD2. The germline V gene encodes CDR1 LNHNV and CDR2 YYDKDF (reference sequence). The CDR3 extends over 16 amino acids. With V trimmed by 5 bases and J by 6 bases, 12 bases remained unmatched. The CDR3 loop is CATSVPTSGSTSEQYF. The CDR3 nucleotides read TGTGCCACCAGCGTACCCACTAGCGGGAGTACCTCCGAGCAGTACTTC.

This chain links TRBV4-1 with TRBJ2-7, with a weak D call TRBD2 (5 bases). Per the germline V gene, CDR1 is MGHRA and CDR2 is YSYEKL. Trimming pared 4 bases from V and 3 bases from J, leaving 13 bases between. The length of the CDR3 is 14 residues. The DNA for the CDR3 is TGCGCCAGCAGCCGAAGTTCGGGAAGCTACGAGCAGTACTTC. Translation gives CASSRSSGSYEQYF.

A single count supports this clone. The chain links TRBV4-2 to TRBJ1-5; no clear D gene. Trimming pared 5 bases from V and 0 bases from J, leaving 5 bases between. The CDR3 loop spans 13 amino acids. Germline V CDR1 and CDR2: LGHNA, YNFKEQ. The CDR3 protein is CASSADSNQPQHF. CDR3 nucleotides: TGTGCCAGCAGCGCAGATAGCAATCAGCCCCAGCATTTT.

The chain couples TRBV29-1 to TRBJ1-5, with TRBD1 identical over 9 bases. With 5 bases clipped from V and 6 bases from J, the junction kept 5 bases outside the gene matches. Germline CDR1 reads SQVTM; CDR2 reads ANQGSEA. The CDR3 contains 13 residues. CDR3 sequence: CSVSTGGGQPQHF. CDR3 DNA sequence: TGCAGCGTTTCTACAGGGGGCGGTCAGCCCCAGCATTTT.

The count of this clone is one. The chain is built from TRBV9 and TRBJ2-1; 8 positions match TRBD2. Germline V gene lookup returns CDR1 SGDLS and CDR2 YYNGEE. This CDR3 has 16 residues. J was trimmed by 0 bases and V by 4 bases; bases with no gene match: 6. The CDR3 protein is CASSFSGASSYNEQFF. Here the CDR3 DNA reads TGTGCCAGCAGCTTTAGCGGGGCGAGCTCCTACAATGAGCAGTTCTTC.

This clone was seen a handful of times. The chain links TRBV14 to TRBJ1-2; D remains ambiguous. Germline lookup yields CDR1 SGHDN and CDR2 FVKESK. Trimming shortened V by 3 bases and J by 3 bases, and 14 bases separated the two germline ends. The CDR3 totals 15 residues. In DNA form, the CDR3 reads TGTGCCAGCAGCCAGCAGGACTCCTATGACTATGGCTACACCTTC. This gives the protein CASSQQDSYDYGYTF. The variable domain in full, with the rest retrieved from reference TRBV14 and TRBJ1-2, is EAGVTQFPSHSVIEKGQTVTLRCDPISGHDNLYWYRRVMGKEIKFLLHFVKESKQDESGMPNNRFLAERTGGTYSTLKVQPAELEDSGVYFCASSQQDSYDYGYTFGSGTRLTVV.

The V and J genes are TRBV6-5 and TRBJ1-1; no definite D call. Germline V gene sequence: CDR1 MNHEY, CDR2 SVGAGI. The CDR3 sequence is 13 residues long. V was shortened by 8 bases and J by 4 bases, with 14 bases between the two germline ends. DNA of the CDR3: TGTGCCAGCCTTAATTTCGGCGGCACTGAAGCTTTCTTT. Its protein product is CASLNFGGTEAFF.

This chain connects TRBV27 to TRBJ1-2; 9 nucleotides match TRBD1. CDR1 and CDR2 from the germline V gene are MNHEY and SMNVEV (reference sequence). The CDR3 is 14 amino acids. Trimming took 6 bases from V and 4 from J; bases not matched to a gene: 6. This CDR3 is CASRGTGSTYGYTF. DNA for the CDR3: TGTGCCAGCAGGGGGACAGGGTCTACCTATGGCTACACCTTC.

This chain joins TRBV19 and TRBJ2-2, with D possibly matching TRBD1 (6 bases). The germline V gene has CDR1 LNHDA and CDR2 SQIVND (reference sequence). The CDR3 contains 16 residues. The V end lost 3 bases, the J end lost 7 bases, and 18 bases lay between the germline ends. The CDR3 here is CASSMLGALRNGELFF. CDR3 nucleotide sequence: TGTGCCAGTAGTATGCTGGGGGCCCTGAGAAACGGGGAGCTGTTTTTT.

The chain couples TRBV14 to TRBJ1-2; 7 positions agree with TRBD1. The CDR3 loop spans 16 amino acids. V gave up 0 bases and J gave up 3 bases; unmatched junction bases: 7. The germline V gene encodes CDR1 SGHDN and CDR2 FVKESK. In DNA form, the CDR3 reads TGTGCCAGCAGCCAAGATAGGGACAGACCCGACTATGGCTACACCTTC. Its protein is CASSQDRDRPDYGYTF.

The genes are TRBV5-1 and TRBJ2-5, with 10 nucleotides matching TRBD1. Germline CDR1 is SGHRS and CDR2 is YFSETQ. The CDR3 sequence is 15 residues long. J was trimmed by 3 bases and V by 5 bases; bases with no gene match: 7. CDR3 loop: CASRGGQGLKETQYF. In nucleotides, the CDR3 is TGCGCCAGCAGAGGGGGACAGGGGCTCAAAGAGACCCAGTACTTC.

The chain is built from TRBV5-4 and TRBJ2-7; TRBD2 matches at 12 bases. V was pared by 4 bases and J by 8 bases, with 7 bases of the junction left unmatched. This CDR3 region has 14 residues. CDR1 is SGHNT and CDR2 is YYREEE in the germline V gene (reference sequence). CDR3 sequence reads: CASSARLAGEKQYF. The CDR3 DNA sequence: TGTGCCAGCAGCGCCAGACTAGCGGGAGAAAAGCAGTACTTC. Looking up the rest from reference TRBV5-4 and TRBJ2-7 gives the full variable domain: ETGVTQSPTHLIKTRGQQVTLRCSSQSGHNTVSWYQQALGQGPQFIFQYYREEENGRGNFPPRFSGLQFPNYSSELNVNALELDDSALYLCASSARLAGEKQYFGPGTRLTVT.

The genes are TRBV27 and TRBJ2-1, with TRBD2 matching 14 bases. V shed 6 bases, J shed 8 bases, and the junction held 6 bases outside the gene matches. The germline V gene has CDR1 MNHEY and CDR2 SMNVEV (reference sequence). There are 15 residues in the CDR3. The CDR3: CASRGTSGSIYEQFF. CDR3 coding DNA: TGTGCCAGCAGAGGGACTAGCGGGAGTATTTATGAGCAGTTCTTC.